Presented here are 8 T cell receptor beta chains from one specimen sequenced in a study of blood T cell repertoires in COVID-19. The method was immunoSEQ multiplex PCR; TCRdb's version includes in-frame clones alone and lacks a portion of them. The table lists about 370,000 clones, over 75% of them singletons. Specimen: peripheral blood. Receptors originate from a woman between 25 and 40 years old with COVID-19, enrolled during active disease.

The chain has TRBV2 and TRBJ1-4; D unresolved. Trimming cost V 2 bases and J 5 bases, with 9 bases left between them. The CDR3 contains 14 residues. Looked up from germline, CDR1 is SNHLY and CDR2 is FYNNEI. CDR3 nucleotides: TGTGCCAGCAGTGAAATAACGGTGAATGAAAAACTGTTTTTT. This sequence encodes CASSEITVNEKLFF. The complete variable domain, with remaining parts taken from reference TRBV2 and TRBJ1-4, reads EPEVTQTPSHQVTQMGQEVILRCVPISNHLYFYWYRQILGQKVEFLVSFYNNEISEKSEIFDDQFSVERPDGSNFTLKIRSTKLEDSAMYFCASSEITVNEKLFFGSGTQLSVL.

The CDR3 nucleotides read TGCAGCGGCGGTGGGGCCGCCTACAATGAGCAGTTCTTC. This encodes CSGGGAAYNEQFF. This rearrangement joins TRBV29-1 to TRBJ2-1, with D perhaps matching TRBD1 (5 bases). Trimming pared 7 bases from V and 2 bases from J, leaving 12 bases between. The germline V gene has CDR1 SQVTM and CDR2 ANQGSEA. The CDR3 totals 13 residues.

This clone turned up a few times. The V gene is TRBV28, the J gene TRBJ1-3, with TRBD1 matching over 11 bases. The germline V gene encodes CDR1 MDHEN and CDR2 SYDVKM. Trimming removed 5 bases from V and 7 bases from J; junction bases left unmatched: 4. The CDR3 loop spans 14 amino acids. The CDR3 sequence: CASSPWDRGNTIYF. As DNA, the CDR3 is TGTGCCAGCAGTCCCTGGGACAGGGGGAACACCATATATTTT.

This CDR3 reads CASSKLGGTSGRAGTGELFF. The DNA of the CDR3 is TGTGCCAGCAGCAAATTGGGGGGGACTAGCGGGAGGGCCGGCACCGGGGAGCTGTTTTTT. The genes are TRBV21-1 and TRBJ2-2; the table's D call, TRBD2, was not checked against the DNA. TRBV21-1 is classified as a pseudogene. This CDR3 region has 20 residues.

V is TRBV4-3 and J is TRBJ2-7; maybe TRBD2 (6 bases). The germline V gene has CDR1 LGHNA and CDR2 YSLEER. Trimming removed 1 base from V and 2 bases from J, with 15 bases in between. The CDR3 spans 16 residues. The CDR3 sequence: CASSQGPGTAPYEQYF. For the CDR3, the DNA is TGCGCCAGCAGCCAAGGTCCCGGGACTGCCCCCTACGAGCAGTACTTC.

This rearrangement joins TRBV13 to TRBJ1-1; a possible D gene is TRBD1 (5 bases). V was shortened by 3 bases and J by 1 base, with 15 bases between the two germline ends. The CDR3 is made up of 16 amino acids. Germline lookup yields CDR1 PRHDT and CDR2 FYEKMQ (reference sequence). CDR3 protein: CASSFLFQGANTEAFF. CDR3 sequence (DNA): TGTGCCAGCAGCTTCCTTTTTCAGGGCGCGAACACTGAAGCTTTCTTT.

This chain connects TRBV6-5 to TRBJ2-5; 8 bases line up with TRBD1. Germline CDR1 is MNHEY and CDR2 is SVGAGI. The CDR3 has 12 residues. The trim removed 6 bases at V and 8 bases at J, leaving 5 bases unmatched. The CDR3, as DNA: TGTGCCAGCAGCCGGGACAGGCTTACCCAGTACTTC. Translated, it gives CASSRDRLTQYF.

J is TRBJ2-7 and V is TRBV6-1, with a possible D match to TRBD2 (6 bases). Trimming pared 2 bases from V and 4 bases from J, leaving 15 bases between. The CDR3 runs to 15 residues. Germline V gene data show CDR1 as MNHNS and CDR2 as SASEGT. The CDR3 is CASSESQRAYYEQYF. The CDR3 bases are TGTGCCAGCAGTGAAAGCCAGCGGGCCTATTACGAGCAGTACTTC.